One and the same sample provided the 25 T cell receptor beta chains below, sequenced in a study of T cell repertoires in cytomegalovirus infection (dated by TCRdb to about 2019). TCRdb records Illumina HiSeq 1500 as the sequencer. Clones were called with MiXCR by TCRdb after fastp trimmed the public reads at Q25, and only in-frame beta chains were retained. Each record represents a unique CDR3 protein, reported with the most common genes and DNA among its rows. The sample table records more than 650,000 distinct CDR3 sequences; approximately 40% of these occur just once. The ten largest clones capture about 2.8% of the sample. Sequencing used PBMCs. These receptors were taken from a human donor in good health (CMV status not recorded). Some clones in this sample may be carry-over from other donors' samples.

This clonotype was counted many times. J is TRBJ1-5 and V is TRBV7-8; no firm D call. With 0 bases removed from V and 4 bases from J, the gap between germline ends came to 16 bases. Germline V gives CDR1 SGHVS, CDR2 FQNEAQ. This CDR3 contains 17 residues. The CDR3 here is CASSLALIAGENQPQHF. The CDR3 nucleotides are TGTGCCAGCAGCTTAGCGCTAATAGCCGGGGAGAATCAGCCCCAGCATTTT.

The J gene is TRBJ2-3, the V gene TRBV7-2; 8 positions match TRBD2. Trimming cost V 2 bases and J 0 bases; bases outside gene matches: 7. Germline V CDR1 and CDR2: SGHTA, FQGNSA. The CDR3 spans 17 residues. Written as DNA, the CDR3 is TGTGCCAGCAGCTTAATAACTAGCGGTACTAGCACAGATACGCAGTATTTT. It specifies CASSLITSGTSTDTQYF. Variable domain in full (rest from reference TRBV7-2 and TRBJ2-3): GAGVSQSPSNKVTEKGKDVELRCDPISGHTALYWYRQSLGQGLEFLIYFQGNSAPDKSGLPSDRFSAERTGGSVSTLTIQRTQQEDSAVYLCASSLITSGTSTDTQYFGPGTRLTVL.

This clonotype was counted many times. The chain uses TRBV7-2 and TRBJ2-7, with TRBD2 as a possible D gene (6 bases). CDR3 size: 13 residues. V gave up 8 bases and J gave up 4 bases, with 15 bases separating them. Germline loops: CDR1 SGHTA, CDR2 FQGNSA. CDR3 residues: CASGDSGFYEQYF. The CDR3 DNA is TGTGCCAGCGGAGATAGCGGCTTTTACGAGCAGTACTTC. The full variable domain, in which reference TRBV7-2 and TRBJ2-7 provide the parts outside the CDR3, is GAGVSQSPSNKVTEKGKDVELRCDPISGHTALYWYRQSLGQGLEFLIYFQGNSAPDKSGLPSDRFSAERTGGSVSTLTIQRTQQEDSAVYLCASGDSGFYEQYFGPGTRLTVT.

On this clonotype itself: One end of the junction varies from germline; a read error may be responsible. The chain uses TRBV7-2 and TRBJ2-5; a weak D match, TRBD1 (6 bases). This CDR3 has 13 residues. CDR1 is SGHTA and CDR2 is FQGNSA in the germline V gene. The CDR3 sequence: CASGLGGQETQYF. CDR3 sequence (DNA): TGTGCCAGCGGCTTAGGGGGACAAGAGACCCAGTACTTC.

This clonotype was observed a handful of times. V is TRBV12-3 or TRBV12-4 and J is TRBJ1-2, with 10 bases aligning to TRBD1. With 7 bases clipped from V and 4 bases from J, the junction kept 9 bases outside the gene matches. CDR3 length: 15 amino acids. The CDR3 DNA reads as TGTGCCAGCACCAGGACAGGGGGGAAGCCCTATGGCTACACCTTC. It specifies CASTRTGGKPYGYTF.

This clonotype was counted ten times or more. The CDR3 is CASSLGGSSFNQPQHF. The CDR3 region has the DNA TGTGCCAGCAGCTTAGGAGGCTCCTCTTTCAATCAGCCCCAGCATTTT. This rearrangement joins TRBV7-2 to TRBJ1-5; D is unclear. The CDR3 loop spans 16 amino acids. The germline gives CDR1 SGHTA, CDR2 FQGNSA. Between the trimmed V and J ends, which lost 1 base and 3 bases, there was a span of 13 bases.

This clonotype showed up just a few times. The rearrangement links TRBV7-2 to TRBJ2-7; TRBD2 aligns across 11 bases. Germline trimming cut 4 bases from V and 3 bases from J; bases unmatched to any gene: 5. CDR3 length: 15 amino acids. Germline assignment: CDR1 SGHTA and CDR2 FQGNSA. The CDR3 here is CASSSWGTSGYEQYF. The DNA for the CDR3 is TGTGCCAGCAGCTCATGGGGGACTAGCGGCTACGAGCAGTACTTC.

This clonotype was seen a handful of times. The chain recombines TRBV12-3 or TRBV12-4 with TRBJ2-5; 7 bases agree with TRBD2. The CDR3 totals 18 residues. V gave up 0 bases and J gave up 6 bases; unmatched junction bases: 16. CDR3 region: CASSLAAAPLAPTKTQYF. CDR3 bases: TGTGCCAGCAGTTTAGCGGCGGCCCCACTAGCGCCCACAAAGACCCAGTACTTC.

This chain connects TRBV11-2 to TRBJ2-7; TRBD1 might be the D (6 bases). In germline, CDR1 is SGHAT, CDR2 FQNNGV. The CDR3 length is 18 residues. Trimming took 1 base from V and 7 from J, leaving 26 bases between them. The CDR3 region is CASSLALLYREPLGEQYF. Written as DNA, the CDR3 is TGTGCCAGCAGCTTAGCTCTACTATACAGGGAGCCCCTAGGGGAGCAGTACTTC.

This clonotype was counted only a few times. The gene calls are TRBV7-9 and TRBJ2-1, with 14 bases matching TRBD2. The germline V gene has CDR1 SEHNR and CDR2 FQNEAQ (reference sequence). This CDR3 spans 18 amino acids. The V gene end was trimmed by 6 bases and the J gene end by 3 bases; junction bases not matched to a gene: 10. The chain's CDR3 is CASRSGTSGSPIYNEQFF. CDR3 bases: TGTGCCAGCAGGTCCGGGACTAGCGGGAGCCCAATCTACAATGAGCAGTTCTTC.

V is TRBV19 and J is TRBJ2-1; D might be TRBD1 or TRBD2, each matching 5 bases. Deletions cut 5 bases from V and 8 bases from J, with 19 bases between. This CDR3 has 15 amino acids. The germline gives CDR1 LNHDA, CDR2 SQIVND (reference sequence). This chain's CDR3 is CASSPSPGPHDEQFF. As DNA, the CDR3 is TGTGCCAGTAGTCCTTCGCCGGGACCCCACGATGAGCAGTTCTTC. Based on the CDR3 plus reference TRBV19 and TRBJ2-1, the full variable domain is DGGITQSPKYLFRKEGQNVTLSCEQNLNHDAMYWYRQDPGQGLRLIYYSQIVNDFQKGDIAEGYSVSREKKESFPLTVTSAQKNPTAFYLCASSPSPGPHDEQFFGPGTRLTVL.

This rearrangement joins TRBV24-1 to TRBJ2-7; 11 bases line up with TRBD1. Per the germline V gene, CDR1 is KGHDR and CDR2 is SFDVKD. The CDR3 sequence is 15 residues long. Trimming took 3 bases from V and 2 from J; bases not matched to a gene: 2. The CDR3 here is CATSDPGQGAYEQYF. The CDR3 DNA follows: TGTGCCACCAGTGATCCGGGACAGGGGGCCTACGAGCAGTACTTC.

The J gene is TRBJ2-4, the V gene TRBV6-6, with D perhaps TRBD1 or TRBD2 (5 bases each). Trimming removed 0 bases from V and 1 base from J, with 13 bases in between. Germline CDR1 and CDR2: MNHNY and SVGAGI (reference sequence). The CDR3 extends over 17 amino acids. This chain's CDR3 is CASSYSTGAGAKNIQYF. CDR3 DNA: TGTGCCAGCAGTTACTCGACCGGGGCTGGTGCCAAAAACATTCAGTACTTC.

This clonotype was observed many times. The rearrangement joins TRBV7-9 to TRBJ1-1; perhaps TRBD1 as D (6 bases). Per the germline V gene, CDR1 is SEHNR and CDR2 is FQNEAQ (reference sequence). The CDR3 loop spans 13 amino acids. The V end was cut by 4 bases, the J end by 2 bases, with 8 bases between. The CDR3 sequence: CASSYGTNTEAFF. CDR3 coding DNA: TGTGCCAGCAGCTACGGGACAAACACTGAAGCTTTCTTT.

The table lists this clonotype with a few counts. This sequence joins TRBV28 and TRBJ2-1, with D possibly matching TRBD1 (5 bases). This CDR3 spans 12 amino acids. The germline V and J ends were trimmed by 2 bases and 9 bases, with 8 bases remaining between them. CDR1 is MDHEN and CDR2 is SYDVKM in the germline V gene. DNA of the CDR3: TGTGCCAGCAGTTTAAGGGGAATTGAGCAGTTCTTC. Its translation: CASSLRGIEQFF. Full variable domain (remainder filled in from reference TRBV28 and TRBJ2-1): DVKVTQSSRYLVKRTGEKVFLECVQDMDHENMFWYRQDPGLGLRLIYFSYDVKMKEKGDIPEGYSVSREKKERFSLILESASTNQTSMYLCASSLRGIEQFFGPGTRLTVL.

V usage is TRBV7-9 and J usage is TRBJ1-6, with D possibly matching TRBD1 (6 bases). There are 14 residues in the CDR3. Germline V gene lookup returns CDR1 SEHNR and CDR2 FQNEAQ (reference sequence). V was shortened by 5 bases and J by 7 bases, with 12 bases between the two germline ends. CDR3 in DNA: TGTGCCAGCAGCCGGGGGCGCGGGAATTCACCCCTCCACTTT. It encodes CASSRGRGNSPLHF.

This clonotype has a single count. The chain recombines TRBV27 with TRBJ2-7; 9 bases map to TRBD1. Trimming removed 6 bases from V and 5 bases from J; junction bases left unmatched: 8. This CDR3 spans 14 amino acids. Germline V gene sequence: CDR1 MNHEY, CDR2 SMNVEV (reference sequence). CDR3 in amino acids: CASSPGTGTHEQYF. Here the CDR3 DNA reads TGTGCCAGCAGCCCCGGGACAGGGACGCACGAGCAGTACTTC.

This chain joins TRBV28 and TRBJ1-1; D is unresolved. V gave up 5 bases and J gave up 6 bases, with 13 bases separating them. The germline gives CDR1 MDHEN, CDR2 SYDVKM. This CDR3 region has 13 residues. Here the CDR3 reads CASSLQVGAEAFF. As DNA, the CDR3 is TGTGCCAGCAGTCTTCAGGTTGGAGCTGAAGCTTTCTTT.

The DNA for the CDR3 is TGTGCCAGCAGCTTATGGGCCCGAGAGACCCAGTACTTC. It yields the protein CASSLWARETQYF. This chain joins TRBV7-2 and TRBJ2-5; D gene uncertain. The CDR3 has 13 residues. From germline, CDR1 is SGHTA and CDR2 FQGNSA. The V end was cut by 2 bases, the J end by 4 bases, with 8 bases between.

This clonotype appeared a few times. The chain joins TRBV28 to TRBJ2-7; 7 nucleotides agree with TRBD2. Germline-derived CDR1 and CDR2 are MDHEN and SYDVKM. Trimming cost V 7 bases and J 5 bases; bases outside gene matches: 17. This CDR3 comprises 16 residues. The CDR3 nucleotides are TGTGCCAGCACCCCCCCGGCCTGGCGGGAGAACCACGAGCAGTACTTC. Translation gives CASTPPAWRENHEQYF.

This clonotype was seen more than once but under ten times. This CDR3 reads CASSSHSLSDYGYTF. Written as DNA, the CDR3 is TGTGCCAGCAGTTCACACAGTCTATCGGACTATGGCTACACCTTC. This sequence joins TRBV11-2 and TRBJ1-2; D uncertain. This CDR3 region has 15 residues. V was trimmed by 6 bases and J by 3 bases, leaving 17 bases between them. Per the germline V gene, CDR1 is SGHAT and CDR2 is FQNNGV.

This clonotype has a handful of counts. The chain employs TRBV6-1 and TRBJ2-1; D is undetermined. Germline V CDR1 and CDR2: MNHNS, SASEGT. V lost 6 bases, J lost 6 bases, and 3 bases lay in between. This CDR3 contains 10 residues. The CDR3 reads CASRTNEQFF. CDR3 coding DNA: TGTGCCAGCAGAACCAATGAGCAGTTCTTC.

This clonotype was recorded once. V usage is TRBV2 and J usage is TRBJ1-2, with 8 bases lining up with TRBD1. CDR1 is SNHLY and CDR2 is FYNNEI in the germline V gene. The CDR3 totals 14 residues. Germline trimming cut 6 bases from V and 4 bases from J; bases unmatched to any gene: 7. In DNA form, the CDR3 reads TGTGCCAGCAGGGGGGGACAGGAACTCTATGGCTACACCTTC. It translates to CASRGGQELYGYTF.

There are a few counts of this clonotype. The chain links TRBV10-3 to TRBJ1-4, with 8 bases matching TRBD1. This CDR3 spans 16 amino acids. CDR1 is ENHRY, CDR2 SYGVKD, per germline. The V gene end was trimmed by 6 bases and the J gene end by 3 bases; junction bases not matched to a gene: 9. As DNA, the CDR3 is TGTGCCATCAGCTCGACCCCGGGACAGGCTAATGAAAAACTGTTTTTT. Its protein product is CAISSTPGQANEKLFF.

This chain connects TRBV20-1 to TRBJ2-7; 8 nucleotides match TRBD1. The CDR3 loop spans 13 amino acids. V lost 4 bases to trimming and J lost 2 bases; unmatched junction nucleotides: 4. Germline values: CDR1 DFQATT, CDR2 SNEGSKA (reference sequence). For the CDR3, the DNA is TGCAGTGCTACTTGGGACAGGACCTACGAGCAGTACTTC. Protein: CSATWDRTYEQYF.